These T cell receptor beta chains were read from a single sample in a study of blood T cells in healthy people across ages. TCRdb independently ran MiXCR on the 5' RACE reads; one entry per CDR3 protein. The sample lists 600,000 or so distinct CDR3 sequences, about 30% occurring once. The sample was blood. These receptor sequences come from a woman of 80 years or more in good health. Both conserved end residues are part of each CDR3. A D gene is named only where the DNA matches it firmly. For some rows the clone size is stated as once, few or many, or as a class when expanded; others skip it.

d_call	clone_size	v_call	j_call	cdr3_nt	cdr3_aa
NA	NA	TRBV12-3/TRBV12-4	TRBJ1-1	TGTGCCAGCAGTTTAGCGAGTTTTAAGAACACTGAAGCTTTCTTT	CASSLASFKNTEAFF
TRBD1	NA	TRBV20-1	TRBJ1-6	TGCAGTGCTTCGACAACTGGACAGGGAACATATTCACCCCTCCACTTT	CSASTTGQGTYSPLHF
NA	NA	TRBV10-3	TRBJ1-1	TGTGCCATCGGGCCAAACACTGAAGCTTTCTTT	CAIGPNTEAFF
TRBD1	few	TRBV5-6	TRBJ2-2	TGTGCCAGCAGCCCCGGGACAGGGGTCGGGGAGCTGTTTTTT	CASSPGTGVGELFF
NA	NA	TRBV12-3/TRBV12-4	TRBJ1-2	TGTGCCAGCAGTTTCGCAGGGTATAACTATGGCTACACCTTC	CASSFAGYNYGYTF
NA	many	TRBV6-6	TRBJ1-1	TGTGCCAGCAGTTTAATGTGGAACACTGAAGCTTTCTTT	CASSLMWNTEAFF
NA	NA	TRBV30	TRBJ2-5	TGTGCCTGGAGTGGCTACAGGGGAGGCGAGACCCAGTACTTC	CAWSGYRGGETQYF
TRBD2	many	TRBV5-1	TRBJ2-3	TGCGCCAGCAGCCGGGGGGACGGAGATACGCAGTATTTT	CASSRGDGDTQYF
NA	NA	TRBV7-2	TRBJ1-2	TGTGCCAGCAGCCAATACCAGGCTAACTATGGCTACACCTTC	CASSQYQANYGYTF
TRBD1	NA	TRBV4-1	TRBJ1-2	TGCGCCAGCAGCCTCCCAGGGGGATGGGATGGCTACACCTTC	CASSLPGGWDGYTF
TRBD1	many	TRBV7-9	TRBJ2-5	TGTGCCAGCAGCTTCGAATGGACAGGGCGAGAGACCCAGTACTTC	CASSFEWTGRETQYF
NA	many	TRBV25-1	TRBJ1-6	TGTGCCAGCAGCATTGGCTCAGGACTAGACCCCCTCCACTTT	CASSIGSGLDPLHF
TRBD1	many	TRBV10-3	TRBJ2-5	TGTGCCATCATTATGGGACAGGGACAAGAGACCCAGTACTTC	CAIIMGQGQETQYF
TRBD1	many	TRBV5-1	TRBJ1-2	TGCGCCAGCAGCTTACCGGGACAGTCCTACTATGGCTACACCTTC	CASSLPGQSYYGYTF
TRBD1	NA	TRBV5-5	TRBJ1-1	TGTGCCAGCAGCTTATGGGACAGGACGAACACTGAAGCTTTCTTT	CASSLWDRTNTEAFF
TRBD1	many	TRBV6-5	TRBJ2-5	TGTGCCAGCAGCAATGGACAGGGGGACCAAGAGACCCAGTACTTC	CASSNGQGDQETQYF
NA	NA	TRBV5-8	TRBJ2-5	TGTGCCAGCAGCTTCATGCTGCGGGAGACCCAGTACTTC	CASSFMLRETQYF
NA	few	TRBV5-1	TRBJ1-2	TGCGCCAGCAGTTGGGGGGCTTTTGGAGGCTACACCTTC	CASSWGAFGGYTF
NA	NA	TRBV5-6	TRBJ1-4	TGTGCCAGCAGTGAAGGGGGGAGGAATGAAAAACTGTTTTTT	CASSEGGRNEKLFF
NA	many	TRBV3-1	TRBJ2-7	TGTGCCAGCAGCCAATCCCCTGACTCGACTCGGGAGCAGTACTTC	CASSQSPDSTREQYF
NA	few	TRBV21-1	TRBJ1-5	TGTGCCAGCAGCAAAGCGCCCCCAGGCAACAATCAGCCCCAGCATTTT	CASSKAPPGNNQPQHF
NA	many	TRBV7-8	TRBJ2-7	TGTGCCAGCAGCCTGACTCGGACCCTAGTTTTGCAGTACTTC	CASSLTRTLVLQYF
TRBD1	NA	TRBV18	TRBJ2-7	TGTGCCAGTTCACACCAAGGGACAGTCGCGACCTACGAGCAGTACTTC	CASSHQGTVATYEQYF
NA	many	TRBV5-1	TRBJ2-1	TGCGCCAGCAGCTTGATCCAGGGGTACGAGCAGTTCTTC	CASSLIQGYEQFF
NA	NA	TRBV29-1	TRBJ2-5	TGCAGCGTTGGGTTTGGGGGGGCGAGGGGGGAGACCCAGTACTTC	CSVGFGGARGETQYF
TRBD1	few	TRBV6-6	TRBJ2-5	TGTGCCAGCAGACGCGCCGGGACAGGGGGCCACAATGAGCAGTACTTC	CASRRAGTGGHNEQYF
NA	NA	TRBV6-2/TRBV6-3	TRBJ2-3	TGTGCCAGCAGTTACCGGCGGGGGCTCAGGAATACGCAGTATTTT	CASSYRRGLRNTQYF
NA	few	TRBV7-8	TRBJ2-1	TGTGCCAGCAGCTTATACAGCAACAATGAGCAGTTCTTC	CASSLYSNNEQFF
NA	few	TRBV28	TRBJ2-7	TGTGCCAGCAGTTTCTGCAGGGGGGAGGCCTACGAGCAGTACTTC	CASSFCRGEAYEQYF
NA	NA	TRBV7-6	TRBJ1-1	TGTGCCAGCAGCCCCAATTCGGGGGCGAACACTGAAGCTTTCTTT	CASSPNSGANTEAFF
TRBD2	NA	TRBV27	TRBJ2-1	TGTGCCAGCAGTTTACCGGGACTAGCGGGAGGGCCAGGGGGACACAATGAGCAGTTCTTC	CASSLPGLAGGPGGHNEQFF
NA	NA	TRBV29-1	TRBJ1-1	TGCAGCGTTGCTTTAACGCAGTCGAACACTGAAGCTTTCTTT	CSVALTQSNTEAFF
NA	NA	TRBV5-1	TRBJ2-5	TGCGCCAGCAGCTTGAGGATCGGAGAGCAGTACTTC	CASSLRIGEQYF
NA	few	TRBV7-2	TRBJ2-2	TGTGCCAGCAGTCTGAGTTCGGGCGCGAACACCGGGGAGCTGTTTTTT	CASSLSSGANTGELFF
NA	few	TRBV7-2	TRBJ2-7	TGTGCCAGCAGCTCGTACAATGAGCAGTACTTC	CASSSYNEQYF
NA	many	TRBV11-2	TRBJ2-3	TGTGCCAGCAGTAGATGGCAGGGTCATAGAAACACGAATACGCAGTATTTT	CASSRWQGHRNTNTQYF
NA	many	TRBV4-3	TRBJ1-4	TGCGCCAGCAGCCAAGATCTTCCCCTGGGCGGAGGTGGTGAAAAACTGTTTTTT	CASSQDLPLGGGGEKLFF
NA	NA	TRBV30	TRBJ1-6	TGTGCCTGGAGACAAAACGACCAAGCCAGTTCACCCCTCCACTTT	CAWRQNDQASSPLHF
TRBD2	NA	TRBV30	TRBJ2-7	TGTGCCTGGAGGTGGAGCGGGAGCTACGAGCAGTACTTC	CAWRWSGSYEQYF
TRBD2	many	TRBV20-1	TRBJ2-3	TGCAGTGCCACTGATCCTAGCGGGGTTGCAGATACGCAGTATTTT	CSATDPSGVADTQYF
TRBD1	many	TRBV11-2	TRBJ2-7	TGTGCCAGCAGCCGGGGACAGGGCCTCCTTAGGTACTTC	CASSRGQGLLRYF
NA	many	TRBV5-1	TRBJ2-7	TGCGCCAGCAGCCCTCTGGGCGGGGCCCAAAAGAACGAGCAGTACTTC	CASSPLGGAQKNEQYF
NA	NA	TRBV20-1	TRBJ1-2	TGCAGTGCTAGAGTCTTCGGGGTCTGCACCTTC	CSARVFGVCTF
NA	NA	TRBV2	TRBJ2-2	TGTGCCAGCAGTGAAGCGCTTAGGGTGTTGACCGGGGAGCTGTTTTTT	CASSEALRVLTGELFF
NA	few	TRBV6-5	TRBJ2-2	TGTGCCAGCAGTTTCGGGTCCCATGGACCCAACACCGGGGAGCTGTTTTTT	CASSFGSHGPNTGELFF
NA	many	TRBV6-2/TRBV6-3	TRBJ2-5	TGTGCCAGCAGTTACTCGGGGTGGCCGGGGGAGACCCAGTACTTC	CASSYSGWPGETQYF
TRBD1	many	TRBV29-1	TRBJ2-5	TGCAGCGTTTTGGGACAGCAAGAGACCCAGTACTTC	CSVLGQQETQYF
TRBD1	many	TRBV6-6	TRBJ1-1	TGTGCCAGCATGGCAGGGGGCAACACTGAAGCTTTCTTT	CASMAGGNTEAFF
NA	NA	TRBV20-1	TRBJ2-1	TGCAGTGCTAGACTAGAGACTAGTGGGTACAATGAGCAGTTCTTC	CSARLETSGYNEQFF
TRBD2	many	TRBV7-3	TRBJ2-3	TGTGCCAGCAGCTCACCGAGCGGGGGGATCACAGATACGCAGTATTTT	CASSSPSGGITDTQYF
NA	NA	TRBV6-5	TRBJ2-3	TGTGCCAGCAGTTACCGCAGCACAGATACGCAGTATTTT	CASSYRSTDTQYF